This T cell receptor (beta chain) was obtained from a study of response to subunit inactivated influenza vaccine. In TCRdb, the RT-PCR reads were re-called with MiXCR into one record per CDR3 protein. The table includes about 300,000 distinct CDR3 sequences, roughly 20% detected once. V trimming: 5 bases; J trimming: 4 bases; junction bases outside the gene matches: 3. The CDR3 length is 12 residues. Per the germline V gene, CDR1 is GTSNPN and CDR2 is SVGIG (reference sequence). This sample comprised PBMCs from blood, obtained approximately 22 months after vaccination. The V and J genes are TRBV30 and TRBJ1-1; 8 nucleotides line up with TRBD1. The source is a man aged 45-69 years who received an inactivated influenza vaccine. The CDR3 coding sequence is TGTGCCTGGGCCAGGGGGCCCACTGAAGCTTTCTTT. Translated: CAWARGPTEAFF.